The 13 T cell receptor beta chains presented below share a single source sample, sequenced in a study of beta chain features in type 1 diabetes (dated by TCRdb to between 2018 and 2020). Here is what the overall study found, with its caveats: A moderate but significant shortening of TCRB CDR3 length was observed in type 1 diabetes patients in all four CD4+ subsets.

No cognate antigen is known for these TCRs. To prepare the library, the immunoSEQ multiplex PCR assay was applied. The entire isolated RNA was reverse transcribed using the High Capacity cDNA Reverse Transcription Kit, and thus expressed TCRB transcripts were sequenced. TCRdb carries this immuneACCESS record with in-frame sequences only. Its versions omit some clonotypes, under half of them owing to an unresolved V gene in the studies checked, with the rest unexplained. For this sample there are under 300,000 clones; approximately 11% appear just once. The biggest ten clones account for around 0.015% of the sample. Sequencing used naive CD4+ T cells from blood. This sample's cell subset or site label indicates: true naive CD4+ T cells. These receptor sequences come from a man aged 30 to 45 with type 1 diabetes.

The table lists this clone with a few counts. The CDR3 DNA is TGTGCCAGCAGCCGGGGGGGGCCGGGCACAGATACGCAGTATTTT. This gives the protein CASSRGGPGTDTQYF. The V call is TRBV7-3, the J call TRBJ2-3; 8 bases are shared with TRBD2. V lost 5 bases to trimming and J lost 1 base; unmatched junction nucleotides: 5. The germline V gene encodes CDR1 SGHTA and CDR2 FQGTGA. The CDR3 runs 15 residues.

This clone was seen a few times. The chain is built from TRBV4-3 and TRBJ2-1, with no clear D. The CDR3 spans 15 residues. Trimming removed 2 bases from V and 4 bases from J, with 12 bases in between. Germline CDR1 LGHNA, CDR2 YSLEER. The CDR3 spells CASSQIGGTYNEQFF. The CDR3 DNA follows: TGCGCCAGCAGCCAAATTGGCGGAACGTACAATGAGCAGTTCTTC.

The chain is built from TRBV4-1 and TRBJ1-2, with TRBD1 matching over 8 bases. Trimming at V came to 3 bases and at J to 4 bases, leaving 4 bases not matched to a gene. Per germline, CDR1 MGHRA and CDR2 YSYEKL. The CDR3 spans 14 residues. The CDR3 DNA reads TGCGCCAGCAGCCACCGGGACAGGACCTATGGCTACACCTTC. Translated, it gives CASSHRDRTYGYTF.

The V gene is TRBV9, the J gene TRBJ1-1; TRBD1 is a possible D gene (5 bases). Trimming stripped 0 bases from V and 3 bases from J, with 12 bases between. The CDR3 runs 15 residues. Germline CDR1 is SGDLS and CDR2 is YYNGEE. This CDR3 is CASSVGGSGDTEAFF. For the CDR3, the DNA is TGTGCCAGCAGCGTAGGGGGCTCGGGAGACACTGAAGCTTTCTTT.

This clone was counted between two and nine times. The chain couples TRBV7-8 to TRBJ2-7, with 9 bases matching TRBD1. CDR3 size: 15 residues. After removal of 4 bases from V and 3 bases from J, the junction contained 7 bases not matched to a gene. The germline gives CDR1 SGHVS, CDR2 FQNEAQ. CDR3 loop: CASSSQGQGGYEQYF. The CDR3 coding sequence is TGTGCCAGCAGCTCACAGGGACAGGGAGGCTACGAGCAGTACTTC.

This clone was seen more than once but under ten times. V gene TRBV28 combines with J gene TRBJ2-2; possible D gene TRBD2, 6 bases. From germline, CDR1 is MDHEN and CDR2 SYDVKM. The CDR3 length is 13 residues. Trimming left V 8 bases short and J 7 bases short, with 14 bases between. CDR3 in DNA: TGTGCCAGCCGGGGGAGGTTGGGCGGGGAGCTGTTTTTT. Translated: CASRGRLGGELFF.

The J gene is TRBJ2-7, the V gene TRBV2; the D gene is possibly TRBD2 (6 bases). Trimming took 6 bases from V and 2 from J, leaving 17 bases between them. The CDR3 totals 15 residues. From germline, CDR1 is SNHLY and CDR2 FYNNEI. CDR3 in DNA: TGTGCCAGCAGCCCCACCGGGACTGTTCCCTACGAGCAGTACTTC. It is translated as CASSPTGTVPYEQYF.

The rearrangement uses TRBV4-1 and TRBJ2-5; 10 positions match TRBD2. The CDR3 length is 17 residues. V shed 0 bases and J 1 base; nucleotides not matched to a gene: 5. Per the germline V gene, CDR1 is MGHRA and CDR2 is YSYEKL. CDR3 in DNA: TGCGCCAGCAGCCAAGATAGGCTAGCGGGGGCCCAAGAGACCCAGTACTTC. This encodes CASSQDRLAGAQETQYF.

The V and J genes are TRBV5-1 and TRBJ2-7; D gene uncertain. This CDR3 region has 12 residues. V was clipped by 3 bases and J by 3 bases, with 7 bases between them. Germline CDR1 is SGHRS and CDR2 is YFSETQ. The CDR3 loop is CASSSNSYEQYF. In DNA, the CDR3 is TGCGCCAGCAGCTCGAACAGCTACGAGCAGTACTTC.

This clone was observed a few times. The J gene is TRBJ1-2, the V gene TRBV5-6; TRBD1 matches at 7 bases. The CDR3 loop spans 12 amino acids. With 3 bases clipped from V and 4 bases from J, the junction kept 0 bases outside the gene matches. Germline CDR1 reads SGHDT; CDR2 reads YYEEEE. The CDR3 DNA follows: TGTGCCAGCAGCTGGGACAGCTATGGCTACACCTTC. This gives the protein CASSWDSYGYTF.

This clone has a handful of counts. The chain links TRBV5-1 to TRBJ2-1, with TRBD2 matching over 10 bases. Germline-derived CDR1 and CDR2 are SGHRS and YFSETQ. After removal of 6 bases from V and 7 bases from J, the junction contained 16 bases not matched to a gene. The CDR3 runs 17 residues. CDR3 sequence: CASTPGLAGVSGNEQFF. CDR3 coding DNA: TGCGCCAGCACTCCCGGGCTAGCGGGGGTCTCGGGAAATGAGCAGTTCTTC.

This clone showed up just a few times. This chain joins TRBV4-2 and TRBJ2-7, with 7 bases fitting TRBD1. The CDR3 loop spans 16 amino acids. The V segment lost 1 base and the J segment 0 bases; nucleotides outside the gene matches: 6. Looked up from germline, CDR1 is LGHNA and CDR2 is YNFKEQ. CDR3 coding DNA: TGTGCCAGCAGCCAAGGTGGACAGGCTGCCTCCTACGAGCAGTACTTC. Its translation: CASSQGGQAASYEQYF.

The chain joins TRBV7-9 to TRBJ1-5, with 10 bases aligning to TRBD1. The CDR3 is 13 amino acids. V lost 3 bases, J lost 8 bases, and 1 base stayed unmatched. From germline, CDR1 is SEHNR and CDR2 FQNEAQ (reference sequence). The CDR3 nucleotides are TGTGCCAGCAGCTTGACAGGGGGCGAGCCCCAGCATTTT. It is translated as CASSLTGGEPQHF.